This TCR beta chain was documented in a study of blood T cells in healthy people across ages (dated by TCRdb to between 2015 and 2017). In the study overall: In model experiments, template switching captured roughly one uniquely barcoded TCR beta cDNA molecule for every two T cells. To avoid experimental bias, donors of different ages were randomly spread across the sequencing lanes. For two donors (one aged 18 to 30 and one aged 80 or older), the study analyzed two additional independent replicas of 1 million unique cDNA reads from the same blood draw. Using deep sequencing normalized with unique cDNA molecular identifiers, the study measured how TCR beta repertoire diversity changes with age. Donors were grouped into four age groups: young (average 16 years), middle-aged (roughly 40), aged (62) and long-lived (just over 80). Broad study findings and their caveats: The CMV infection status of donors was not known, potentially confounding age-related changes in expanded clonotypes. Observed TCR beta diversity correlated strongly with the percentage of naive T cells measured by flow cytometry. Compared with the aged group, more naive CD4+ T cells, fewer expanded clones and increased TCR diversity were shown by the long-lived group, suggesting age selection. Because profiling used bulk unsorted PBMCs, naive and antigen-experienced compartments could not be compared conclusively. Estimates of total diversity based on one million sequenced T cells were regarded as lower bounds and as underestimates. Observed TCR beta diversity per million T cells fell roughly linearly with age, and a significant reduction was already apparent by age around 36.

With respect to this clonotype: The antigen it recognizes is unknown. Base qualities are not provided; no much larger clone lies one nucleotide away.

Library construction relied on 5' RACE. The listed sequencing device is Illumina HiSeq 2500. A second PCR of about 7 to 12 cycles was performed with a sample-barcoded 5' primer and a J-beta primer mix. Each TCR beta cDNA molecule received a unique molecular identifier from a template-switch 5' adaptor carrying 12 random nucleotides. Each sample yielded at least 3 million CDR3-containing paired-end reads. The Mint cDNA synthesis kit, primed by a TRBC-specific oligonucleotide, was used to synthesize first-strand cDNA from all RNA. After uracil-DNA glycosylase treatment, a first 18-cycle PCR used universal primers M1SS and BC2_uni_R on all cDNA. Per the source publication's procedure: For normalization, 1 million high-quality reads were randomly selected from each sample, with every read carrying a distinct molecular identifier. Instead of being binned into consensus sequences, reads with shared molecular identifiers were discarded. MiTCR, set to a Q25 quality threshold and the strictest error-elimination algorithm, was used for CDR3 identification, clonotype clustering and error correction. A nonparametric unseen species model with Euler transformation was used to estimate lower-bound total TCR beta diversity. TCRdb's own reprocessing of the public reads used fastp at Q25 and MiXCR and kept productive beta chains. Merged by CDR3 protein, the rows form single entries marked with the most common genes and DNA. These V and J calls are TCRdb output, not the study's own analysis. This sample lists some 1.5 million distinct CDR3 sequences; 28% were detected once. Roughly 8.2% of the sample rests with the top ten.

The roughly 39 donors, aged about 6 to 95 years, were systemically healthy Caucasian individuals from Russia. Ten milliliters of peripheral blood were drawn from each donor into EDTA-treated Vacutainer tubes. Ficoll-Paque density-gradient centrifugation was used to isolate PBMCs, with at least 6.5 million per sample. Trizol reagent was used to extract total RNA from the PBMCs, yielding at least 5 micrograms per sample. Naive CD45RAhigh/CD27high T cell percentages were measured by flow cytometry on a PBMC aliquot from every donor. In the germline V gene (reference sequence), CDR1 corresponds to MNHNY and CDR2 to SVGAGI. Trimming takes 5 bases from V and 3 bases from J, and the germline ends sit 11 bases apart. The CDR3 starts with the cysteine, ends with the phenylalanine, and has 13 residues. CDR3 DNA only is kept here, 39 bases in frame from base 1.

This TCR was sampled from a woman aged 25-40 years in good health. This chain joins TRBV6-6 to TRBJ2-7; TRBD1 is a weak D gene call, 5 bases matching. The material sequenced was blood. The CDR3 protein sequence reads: CASSRQSVYEQYF. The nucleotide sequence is TGTGCCAGCAGTCGACAGTCCGTCTACGAGCAGTACTTC.